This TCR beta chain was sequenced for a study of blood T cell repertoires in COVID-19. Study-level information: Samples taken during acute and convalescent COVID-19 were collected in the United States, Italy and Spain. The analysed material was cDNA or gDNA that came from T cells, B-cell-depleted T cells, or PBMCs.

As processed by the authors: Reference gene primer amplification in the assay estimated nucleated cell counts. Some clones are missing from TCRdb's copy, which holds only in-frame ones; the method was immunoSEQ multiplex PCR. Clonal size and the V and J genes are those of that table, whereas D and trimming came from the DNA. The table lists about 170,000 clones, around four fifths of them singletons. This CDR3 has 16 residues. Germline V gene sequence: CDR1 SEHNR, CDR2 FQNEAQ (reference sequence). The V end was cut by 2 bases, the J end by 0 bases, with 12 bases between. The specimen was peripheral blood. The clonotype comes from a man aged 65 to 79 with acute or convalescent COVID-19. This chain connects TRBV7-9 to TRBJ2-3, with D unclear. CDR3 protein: CASSLSQTSSTDTQYF. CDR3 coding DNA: TGTGCCAGCAGCTTATCCCAGACAAGTAGCACAGATACGCAGTATTTT. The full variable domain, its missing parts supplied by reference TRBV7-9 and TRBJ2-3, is DTGVSQNPRHKITKRGQNVTFRCDPISEHNRLYWYRQTLGQGPEFLTYFQNEAQLEKSRLLSDRFSAERPKGSFSTLEIQRTEQGDSAMYLCASSLSQTSSTDTQYFGPGTRLTVL.